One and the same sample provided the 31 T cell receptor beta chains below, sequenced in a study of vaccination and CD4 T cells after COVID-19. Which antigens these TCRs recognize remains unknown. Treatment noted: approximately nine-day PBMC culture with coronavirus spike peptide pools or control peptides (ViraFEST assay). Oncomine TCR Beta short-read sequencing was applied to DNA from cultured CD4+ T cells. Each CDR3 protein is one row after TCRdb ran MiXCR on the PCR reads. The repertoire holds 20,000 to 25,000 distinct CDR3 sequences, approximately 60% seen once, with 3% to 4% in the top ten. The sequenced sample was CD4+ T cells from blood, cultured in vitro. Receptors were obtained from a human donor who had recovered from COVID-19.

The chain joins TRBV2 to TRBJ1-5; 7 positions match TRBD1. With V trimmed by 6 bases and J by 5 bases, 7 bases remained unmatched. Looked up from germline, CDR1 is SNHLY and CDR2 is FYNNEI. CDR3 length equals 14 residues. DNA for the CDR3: TGTGCCAGCAGCTTGGGACAGCCGCATCAGCCCCAGCATTTT. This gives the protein CASSLGQPHQPQHF.

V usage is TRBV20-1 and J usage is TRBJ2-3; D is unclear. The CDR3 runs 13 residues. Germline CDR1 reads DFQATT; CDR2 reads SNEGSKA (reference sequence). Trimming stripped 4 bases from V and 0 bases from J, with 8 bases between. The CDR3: CSAMYSSTDTQYF. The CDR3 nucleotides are TGCAGTGCTATGTATAGTAGCACAGATACGCAGTATTTT.

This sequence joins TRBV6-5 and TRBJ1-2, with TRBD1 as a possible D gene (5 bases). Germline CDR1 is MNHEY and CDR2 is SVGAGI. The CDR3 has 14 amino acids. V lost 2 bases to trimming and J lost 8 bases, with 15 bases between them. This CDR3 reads CASSYRGRVGGYTF. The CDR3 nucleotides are TGTGCCAGCAGTTACAGGGGACGGGTTGGAGGCTACACCTTC.

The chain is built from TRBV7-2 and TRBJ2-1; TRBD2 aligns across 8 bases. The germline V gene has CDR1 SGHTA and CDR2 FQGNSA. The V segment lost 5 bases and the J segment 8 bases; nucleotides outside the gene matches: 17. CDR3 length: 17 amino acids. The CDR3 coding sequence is TGTGCCAGCAGCACCAAAACCAGCGGGAGCGTCGGGTATGAGCAGTTCTTC. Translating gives CASSTKTSGSVGYEQFF.

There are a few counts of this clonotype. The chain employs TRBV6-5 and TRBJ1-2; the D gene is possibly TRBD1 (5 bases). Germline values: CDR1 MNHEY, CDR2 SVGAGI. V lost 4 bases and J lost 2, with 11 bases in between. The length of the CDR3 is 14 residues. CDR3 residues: CASSSVRANYGYTF. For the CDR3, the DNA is TGTGCCAGCAGTTCTGTCAGGGCAAACTATGGCTACACCTTC.

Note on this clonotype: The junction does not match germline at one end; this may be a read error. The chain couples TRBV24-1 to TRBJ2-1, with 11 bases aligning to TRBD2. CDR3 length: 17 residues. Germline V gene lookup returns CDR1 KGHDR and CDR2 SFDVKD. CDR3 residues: CATSDANLAGGHNVQFF. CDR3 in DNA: TGTGCCACCAGTGATGCCAATCTAGCGGGAGGCCACAATGTGCAGTTCTTC.

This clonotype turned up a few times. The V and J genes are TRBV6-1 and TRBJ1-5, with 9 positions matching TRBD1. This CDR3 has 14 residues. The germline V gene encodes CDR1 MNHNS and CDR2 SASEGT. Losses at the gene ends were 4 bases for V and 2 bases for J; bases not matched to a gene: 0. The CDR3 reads CASSGTGGNQPQHF. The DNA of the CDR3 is TGTGCCAGCAGTGGGACAGGGGGCAATCAGCCCCAGCATTTT.

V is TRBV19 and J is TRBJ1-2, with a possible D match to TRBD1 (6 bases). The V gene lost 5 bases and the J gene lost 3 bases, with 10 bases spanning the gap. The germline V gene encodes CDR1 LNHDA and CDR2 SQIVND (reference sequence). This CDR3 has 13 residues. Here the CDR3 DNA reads TGTGCCAGTAGTCCACAGGGAGACTATGGCTACACCTTC. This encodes CASSPQGDYGYTF.

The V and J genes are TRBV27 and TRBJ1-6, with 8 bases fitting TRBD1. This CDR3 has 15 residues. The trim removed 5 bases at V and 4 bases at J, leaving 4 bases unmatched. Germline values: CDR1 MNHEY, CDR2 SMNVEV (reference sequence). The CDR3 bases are TGTGCCAGCAGTCAGGGACAGGCTTATAATTCACCCCTCCACTTT. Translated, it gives CASSQGQAYNSPLHF.

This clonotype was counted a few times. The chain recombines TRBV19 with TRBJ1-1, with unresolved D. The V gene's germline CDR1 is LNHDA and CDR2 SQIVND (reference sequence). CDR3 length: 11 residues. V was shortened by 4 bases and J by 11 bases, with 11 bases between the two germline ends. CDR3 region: CASSRLTAAFF. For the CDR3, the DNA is TGTGCCAGTAGTAGGCTGACGGCCGCTTTCTTT.

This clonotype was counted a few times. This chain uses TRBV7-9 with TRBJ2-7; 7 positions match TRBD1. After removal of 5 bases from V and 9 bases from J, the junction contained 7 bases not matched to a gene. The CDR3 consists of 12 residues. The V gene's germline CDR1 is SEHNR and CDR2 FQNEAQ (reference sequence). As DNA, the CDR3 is TGTGCCAGCAGCCCCGGGACAGTGTGGCAGTACTTC. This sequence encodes CASSPGTVWQYF.

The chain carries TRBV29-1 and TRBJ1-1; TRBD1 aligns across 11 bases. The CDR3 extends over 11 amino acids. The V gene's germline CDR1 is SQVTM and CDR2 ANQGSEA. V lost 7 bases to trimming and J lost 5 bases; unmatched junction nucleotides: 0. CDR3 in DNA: TGCAGCGGGGACAGGGGGACTGAAGCTTTCTTT. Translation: CSGDRGTEAFF.

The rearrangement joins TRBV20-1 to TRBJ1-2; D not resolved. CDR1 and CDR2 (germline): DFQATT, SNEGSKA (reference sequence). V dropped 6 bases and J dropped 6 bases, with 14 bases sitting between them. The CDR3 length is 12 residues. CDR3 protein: CSAIKGEDGYTF. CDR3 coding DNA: TGCAGTGCCATTAAGGGAGAAGATGGCTACACCTTC.

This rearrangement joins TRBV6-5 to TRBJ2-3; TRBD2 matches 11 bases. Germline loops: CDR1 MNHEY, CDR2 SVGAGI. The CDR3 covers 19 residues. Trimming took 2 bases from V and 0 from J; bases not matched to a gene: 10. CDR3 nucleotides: TGTGCCAGCAGTTACCCGACTAGCGGGGAACAGACTAGCACAGATACGCAGTATTTT. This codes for CASSYPTSGEQTSTDTQYF.

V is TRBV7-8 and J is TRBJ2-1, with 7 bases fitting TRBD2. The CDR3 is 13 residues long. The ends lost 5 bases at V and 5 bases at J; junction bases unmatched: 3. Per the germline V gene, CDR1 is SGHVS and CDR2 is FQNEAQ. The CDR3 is CASSRLADNEQFF. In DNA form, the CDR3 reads TGTGCCAGCAGCCGTCTAGCGGACAATGAGCAGTTCTTC. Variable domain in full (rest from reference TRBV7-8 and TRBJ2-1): GAGVSQSPRYKVAKRGQDVALRCDPISGHVSLFWYQQALGQGPEFLTYFQNEAQLDKSGLPSDRFFAERPEGSVSTLKIQRTQQEDSAVYLCASSRLADNEQFFGPGTRLTVL.

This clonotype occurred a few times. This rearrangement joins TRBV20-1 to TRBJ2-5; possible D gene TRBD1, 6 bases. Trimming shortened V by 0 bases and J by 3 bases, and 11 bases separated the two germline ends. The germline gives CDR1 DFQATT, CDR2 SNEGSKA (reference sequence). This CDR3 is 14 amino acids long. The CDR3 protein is CSAREGAVKETQYF. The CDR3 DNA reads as TGCAGTGCTAGAGAGGGGGCGGTAAAAGAGACCCAGTACTTC.

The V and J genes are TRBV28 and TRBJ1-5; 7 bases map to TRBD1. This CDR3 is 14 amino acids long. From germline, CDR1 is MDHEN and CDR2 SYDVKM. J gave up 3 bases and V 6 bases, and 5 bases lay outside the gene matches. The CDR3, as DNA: TGTGCCAGCAGCCGACAGGGTAACAATCAGCCCCAGCATTTT. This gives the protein CASSRQGNNQPQHF.

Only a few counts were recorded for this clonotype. CDR3 amino acids: CASSYSGRGRTGELFF. The CDR3 nucleotides are TGTGCCAGCAGTTACTCCGGGCGGGGACGCACCGGGGAGCTGTTTTTT. The chain carries TRBV6-5 and TRBJ2-2, with D perhaps matching TRBD2 (6 bases). The CDR3 covers 16 residues. Trimming shortened V by 0 bases and J by 4 bases, and 12 bases separated the two germline ends. Germline lookup yields CDR1 MNHEY and CDR2 SVGAGI.

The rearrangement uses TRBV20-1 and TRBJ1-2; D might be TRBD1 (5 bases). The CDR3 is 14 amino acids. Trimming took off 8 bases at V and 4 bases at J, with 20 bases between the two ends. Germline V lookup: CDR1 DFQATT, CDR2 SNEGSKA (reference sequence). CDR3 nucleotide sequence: TGCAGTCTTCCTCCGGGGACGGCGAGCTATGGCTACACCTTC. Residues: CSLPPGTASYGYTF.

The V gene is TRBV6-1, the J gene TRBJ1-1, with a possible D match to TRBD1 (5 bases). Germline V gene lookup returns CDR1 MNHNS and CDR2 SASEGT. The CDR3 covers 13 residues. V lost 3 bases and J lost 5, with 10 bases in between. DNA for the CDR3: TGTGCCAGCAGTGAGAATAGGGGAACTGAAGCTTTCTTT. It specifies CASSENRGTEAFF.

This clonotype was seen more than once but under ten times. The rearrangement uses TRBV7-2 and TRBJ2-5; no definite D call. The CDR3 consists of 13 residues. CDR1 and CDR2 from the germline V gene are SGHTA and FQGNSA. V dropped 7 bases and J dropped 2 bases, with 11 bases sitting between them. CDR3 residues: CASKPSGQETQYF. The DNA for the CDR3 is TGTGCCAGCAAACCGTCCGGTCAAGAGACCCAGTACTTC.

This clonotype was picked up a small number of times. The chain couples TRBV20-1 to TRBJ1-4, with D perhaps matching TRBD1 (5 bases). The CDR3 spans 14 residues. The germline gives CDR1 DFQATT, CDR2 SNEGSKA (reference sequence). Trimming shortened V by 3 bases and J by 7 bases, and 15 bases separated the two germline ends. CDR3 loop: CSASPSGPGEKLFF. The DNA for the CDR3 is TGCAGTGCTAGTCCCTCAGGGCCGGGTGAAAAACTGTTTTTT.

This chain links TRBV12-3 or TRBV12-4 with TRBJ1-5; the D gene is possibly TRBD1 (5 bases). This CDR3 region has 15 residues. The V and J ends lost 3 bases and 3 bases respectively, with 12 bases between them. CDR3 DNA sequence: TGTGCCAGCAGTTTGTCAGGGACGAACAATCAGCCCCAGCATTTT. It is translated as CASSLSGTNNQPQHF.

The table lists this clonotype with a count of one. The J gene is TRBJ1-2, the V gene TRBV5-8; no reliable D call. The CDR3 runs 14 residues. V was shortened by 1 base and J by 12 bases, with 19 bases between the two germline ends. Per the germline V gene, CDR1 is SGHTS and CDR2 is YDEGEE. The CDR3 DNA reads TGTGCCAGCAGCTTGAAGTCCCCGAGGCAGGTTGACACCTTC. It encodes CASSLKSPRQVDTF.

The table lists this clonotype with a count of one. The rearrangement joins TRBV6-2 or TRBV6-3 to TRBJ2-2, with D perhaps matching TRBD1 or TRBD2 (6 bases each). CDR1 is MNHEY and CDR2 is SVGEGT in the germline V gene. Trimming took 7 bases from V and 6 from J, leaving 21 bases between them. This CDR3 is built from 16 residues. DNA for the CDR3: TGTGCCAGCATACCATCGACGGGGGCAATGGCCGGGGAGCTGTTTTTT. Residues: CASIPSTGAMAGELFF.

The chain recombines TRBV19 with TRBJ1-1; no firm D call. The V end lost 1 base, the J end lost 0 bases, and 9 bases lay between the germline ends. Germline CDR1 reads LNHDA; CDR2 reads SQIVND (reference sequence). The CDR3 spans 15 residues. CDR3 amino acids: CASSIGAGVNTEAFF. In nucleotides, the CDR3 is TGTGCCAGTAGTATAGGTGCCGGGGTGAACACTGAAGCTTTCTTT.

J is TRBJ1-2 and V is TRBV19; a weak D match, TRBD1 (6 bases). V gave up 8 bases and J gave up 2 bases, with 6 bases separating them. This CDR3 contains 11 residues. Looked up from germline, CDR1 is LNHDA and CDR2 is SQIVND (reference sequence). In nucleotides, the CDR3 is TGTGCCAGTGGGACAAACTATGGCTACACCTTC. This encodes CASGTNYGYTF.

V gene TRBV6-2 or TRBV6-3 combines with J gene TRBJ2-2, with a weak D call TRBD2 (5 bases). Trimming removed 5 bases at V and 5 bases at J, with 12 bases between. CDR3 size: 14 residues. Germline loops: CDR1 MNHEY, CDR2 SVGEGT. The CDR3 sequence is CASSDVRGTGELFF. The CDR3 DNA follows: TGTGCCAGCAGTGATGTTCGGGGTACCGGGGAGCTGTTTTTT.

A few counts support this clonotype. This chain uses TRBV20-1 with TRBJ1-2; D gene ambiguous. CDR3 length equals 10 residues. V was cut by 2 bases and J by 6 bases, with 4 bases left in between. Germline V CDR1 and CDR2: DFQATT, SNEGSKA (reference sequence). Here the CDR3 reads CSARPNGYTF. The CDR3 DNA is TGCAGTGCTAGACCCAATGGCTACACCTTC.

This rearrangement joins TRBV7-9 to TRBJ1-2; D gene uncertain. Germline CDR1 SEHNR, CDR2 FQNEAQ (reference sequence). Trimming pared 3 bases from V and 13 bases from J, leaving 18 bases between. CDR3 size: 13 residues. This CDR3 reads CASSLPDSPPLTF. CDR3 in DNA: TGTGCCAGCAGCTTGCCGGACTCTCCCCCCCTCACCTTC.

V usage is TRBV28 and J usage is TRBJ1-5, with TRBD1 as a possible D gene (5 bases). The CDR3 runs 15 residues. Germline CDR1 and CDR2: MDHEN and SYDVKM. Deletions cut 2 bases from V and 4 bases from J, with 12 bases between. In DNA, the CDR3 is TGTGCCAGCAGTTTAATCCGGGGACGGAATCAGCCCCAGCATTTT. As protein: CASSLIRGRNQPQHF.